Below, 9 T cell receptor beta chains from the same sample are listed, as sequenced in a study of shared T cell receptors in the human thymus. Some clones are missing from TCRdb's copy, which holds only in-frame ones; the method was immunoSEQ multiplex PCR. Of about 380,000 clones in the sample, approximately 95% are singletons; the top ten hold around 0.018%. The source material was thymocytes. These receptors were obtained from a human donor.

The J gene is TRBJ2-5, the V gene TRBV6-5; no clear D. CDR3 length: 11 residues. The germline gives CDR1 MNHEY, CDR2 SVGAGI. V lost 7 bases to trimming and J lost 13 bases, with 16 bases between them. CDR3 nucleotide sequence: TGTGCCAGCACCGGAAAGCCCCCCGGGTACTTC. Translation: CASTGKPPGYF.

This clone was counted once. This sequence joins TRBV5-4 and TRBJ1-6; TRBD1 is a possible D gene (5 bases). CDR3 length: 16 residues. Looked up from germline, CDR1 is SGHNT and CDR2 is YYREEE (reference sequence). V lost 4 bases and J 0 bases, leaving 11 bases between the germline ends. CDR3 sequence (DNA): TGTGCCAGCAGCCCGAACAGGAGCTCCTATAATTCACCCCTCCACTTT. Translated, it gives CASSPNRSSYNSPLHF. Full variable domain (outside the CDR3, taken from reference TRBV5-4 and TRBJ1-6): ETGVTQSPTHLIKTRGQQVTLRCSSQSGHNTVSWYQQALGQGPQFIFQYYREEENGRGNFPPRFSGLQFPNYSSELNVNALELDDSALYLCASSPNRSSYNSPLHFGNGTRLTVT.

The chain recombines TRBV7-9 with TRBJ1-4, with D unresolved. The ends were cut back, 5 bases at V and 0 bases at J, with 10 bases in the middle. Germline V gene data show CDR1 as SEHNR and CDR2 as FQNEAQ (reference sequence). This CDR3 comprises 15 residues. This CDR3 reads CASSHTAATNEKLFF. The CDR3, as DNA: TGTGCCAGCAGCCATACAGCCGCAACTAATGAAAAACTGTTTTTT.

This chain connects TRBV29-1 to TRBJ2-3; D uncertain. The V end was cut by 5 bases, the J end by 1 base, with 13 bases between. In germline, CDR1 is SQVTM, CDR2 ANQGSEA. The CDR3 runs 14 residues. The CDR3 sequence is CSVPRGGGTDTQYF. The CDR3 DNA sequence: TGCAGCGTTCCACGAGGTGGGGGCACAGATACGCAGTATTTT.

The V and J genes are TRBV15 and TRBJ2-3, with 7 bases that match TRBD2. Per germline, CDR1 LNHNV and CDR2 YYDKDF (reference sequence). The CDR3 runs 13 residues. V lost 4 bases, J lost 3 bases, and 1 base stayed unmatched. The CDR3 DNA is TGTGCCACCAGCATCGGGAGGACAGATACGCAGTATTTT. Translation: CATSIGRTDTQYF.

The V gene is TRBV11-2, the J gene TRBJ1-1; 10 bases map to TRBD1. With 5 bases clipped from V and 3 bases from J, the junction kept 6 bases outside the gene matches. CDR3 length: 15 amino acids. CDR1 and CDR2 (germline): SGHAT, FQNNGV. CDR3 region: CASSAGQGLDTEAFF. The CDR3 nucleotides are TGTGCCAGCAGCGCGGGACAGGGGTTGGACACTGAAGCTTTCTTT. Looking up the rest from reference TRBV11-2 and TRBJ1-1 gives the full variable domain: EAGVAQSPRYKIIEKRQSVAFWCNPISGHATLYWYQQILGQGPKLLIQFQNNGVVDDSQLPKDRFSAERLKGVDSTLKIQPAKLEDSAVYLCASSAGQGLDTEAFFGQGTRLTVV.

The CDR3 sequence is CTSSQDREGSSYEQYF. The CDR3 DNA reads TGCACCAGCAGCCAAGATCGGGAGGGGAGCTCCTACGAGCAGTACTTC. The J gene is TRBJ2-7, the V gene TRBV1; the D call in the table, TRBD2, was not verified against the DNA. TRBV1 corresponds to a pseudogene. The CDR3 loop spans 16 amino acids.

The chain recombines TRBV11-1 with TRBJ1-1; 9 positions agree with TRBD1. The V gene's germline CDR1 is SGHAT and CDR2 FQDESV (reference sequence). The V gene end was trimmed by 5 bases and the J gene end by 3 bases; junction bases not matched to a gene: 4. The CDR3 runs 14 residues. CDR3 sequence reads: CASSPRDRDTEAFF. CDR3 nucleotides: TGTGCCAGCAGCCCTCGGGACAGGGACACTGAAGCTTTCTTT.

In its sample, this clone was seen once. The V and J genes are TRBV27 and TRBJ1-5, with no clear D. The CDR3 is 14 amino acids. V was clipped by 10 bases and J by 2 bases, with 15 bases between them. Looked up from germline, CDR1 is MNHEY and CDR2 is SMNVEV (reference sequence). CDR3 bases: TGTGCCACCCCCGTGGGCGCGGGCAATCAGCCCCAGCATTTT. Its translation is CATPVGAGNQPQHF.